This T cell receptor beta chain was profiled in a study of OX40 agonist ivuxolimab in advanced cancers. Assay used: immunoSEQ multiplex PCR; TCRdb lists only in-frame clones, some missing. The sample contains 50,000 to 85,000 clones, around four fifths of which appear only once. Comment on this clone: Its antigen is undetermined.

Study conclusions and caveats: The specificity for antigen of the expanded peripheral T cells was not determined.

This CDR3 has 19 residues. The trim removed 0 bases at V and 2 bases at J, leaving 11 bases unmatched. The germline V gene has CDR1 SGHDT and CDR2 YYEEEE. The sequencing here drew on CD4+ or CD8+ T cells sorted from blood, taken in a trial of the OX40 agonist ivuxolimab. The receptor comes from an adult with an advanced solid tumor such as melanoma, head and neck, liver or kidney cancer. V is TRBV5-6 and J is TRBJ2-3, with 11 bases identical to TRBD2. CDR3: CASSLAYGTSGLYTDTQYF. The CDR3 DNA follows: TGTGCCAGCAGCTTGGCCTATGGGACTAGCGGCCTTTACACAGATACGCAGTATTTT.